Sequencing of this TCR beta chain was carried out in a study of blood T cell repertoires in COVID-19 (dated by TCRdb to the early 2020s). Describing the broader study: Samples from collaborators originated in the United States, Italy and Spain and spanned both the acute and convalescent phases of COVID-19. Sample metadata almost always included a de-identified subject ID, COVID-19 status, age in years and sex. The repertoires were released in a freely available public database intended as a resource for research on the immune response to SARS-CoV-2. Subjects who had been exposed to COVID-19, were actively infected with it, or had recovered from it provided the deeply sampled blood TCRbeta repertoires that made up the dataset. Where available, HLA class I and class II types were taken from metadata supplied by the sample provider and were not determined by assay-based typing. Samples came from the ongoing ImmuneRACE study (first 160 participants) plus 1,254 subjects from 6 global collaborators. The prospective study material was composed of cDNA or gDNA derived from T cells, B-cell-depleted T cells, or PBMCs. General study outcomes and caveats: The amount of clinical and demographic metadata varied by source and participant and was provided uncurated.

For this chain, trimming is 4 bases at the V end and 3 bases at the J end, and the number of junction bases without a gene match is 5. The CDR3 holds 15 amino acids from the cysteine to the phenylalanine. Of the read, only the CDR3 DNA is kept; its 45 bases are in frame from base 1. CDR1 and CDR2 (SGHNT, YYREEE) derive from the germline V gene (reference sequence). In the case of this clone: The target of this receptor is not known. The sample holds no much larger clone one base away, and base qualities are not on file.

The immunoSEQ Assay, a bias-controlled multiplex PCR, was used to amplify TCRbeta CDR3 regions from genomic DNA. On the study's bioinformatics: Within the assay, amplification of reference gene primers was used to estimate how many nucleated cells each sample contained. To quantify the absolute abundance of each unique TCRbeta CDR3 rearrangement, sequence reads were collapsed and filtered. For each sample, productive Simpson clonality was calculated as the square root of Simpson's diversity index across productive rearrangements. In its TCRdb copy, this immuneACCESS table keeps in-frame sequences only and misses some clones. Where compared with another copy, unresolved V genes explain less than half of these, and the others have no known cause. From that table come the V and J calls and clone size; the DNA was used to work out D and trimming. Recorded for this sample are around 170,000 clones; about 80% of them occurred a single time. The top ten hold approximately 15% of the sample.

In the prospective study, participants were roughly 18 to 100 years old, resided in about two dozen geographic areas of the United States, and were enrolled through a virtual design. Cohort assignment in the prospective study relied on participant-reported clinical history from a screening survey and a study questionnaire. Exposed participants had been in contact, within 2 weeks of entering the study, with a person who had a PCR-confirmed or clinician-diagnosed case of COVID-19. In the prospective study, mobile phlebotomists collected whole blood, serum and a nasopharyngeal or oropharyngeal swab from each participant. Participants in the prospective study had the option to provide additional blood draws and questionnaires over an approximately 2-month period. Before DNA extraction, blood samples from the prospective study were shipped at room temperature or frozen.

The V gene is TRBV5-4 and the J gene is TRBJ2-7, with 12 bases in between that match TRBD2. The receptor comes from a man in his sixties who had been exposed to COVID-19. Sequencing used PBMCs or T cells enriched from blood (not recorded which). The sequenced DNA: TGTGCCAGCAGCCCGGCGACTAGCGGGAGCTACGAGCAGTACTTC. It translates to CASSPATSGSYEQYF.